A single sample gave rise to the 21 T cell receptor beta chains below, sequenced in a study of T cells in localized non-small cell lung cancer. The assay was immunoSEQ multiplex PCR, and TCRdb's table has in-frame clones only and misses some. The profile covers about 1,800 clones, with under 25% appearing a single time and around 25% taken by the ten largest. The sample consisted of normal lung tissue next to the tumor, taken before any cancer treatment. The receptors derive from a man aged 40 to 75 with stage I lung adenocarcinoma.

The chain recombines TRBV30 with TRBJ1-4; no clear D. The CDR3 spans 15 residues. The ends were cut back, 0 bases at V and 4 bases at J, with 12 bases in the middle. Germline loops: CDR1 GTSNPN, CDR2 SVGIG (reference sequence). CDR3 bases: TGTGCCTGGAGTGTGCGGTCGGGCCTTAATGAAAAACTGTTTTTT. It specifies CAWSVRSGLNEKLFF. Complete variable domain (other parts from reference TRBV30 and TRBJ1-4): SQTIHQWPATLVQPVGSPLSLECTVEGTSNPNLYWYRQAAGRGLQLLFYSVGIGQISSEVPQNLSASRPQDRQFILSSKKLLLSDSGFYLCAWSVRSGLNEKLFFGSGTQLSVL.

V is TRBV18 and J is TRBJ1-4, with D tentatively TRBD1 (5 bases). Germline V gene data show CDR1 as KGHSH and CDR2 as LQKENI. Trimming removed 5 bases from V and 8 bases from J, with 9 bases in between. This CDR3 is built from 12 residues. This CDR3 reads CASSTWGEKLFF. CDR3 DNA sequence: TGTGCCAGCTCAACCTGGGGGGAAAAACTGTTTTTT.

This sequence joins TRBV6-8 and TRBJ1-5; 11 bases are a match to TRBD1. The CDR3 runs 16 residues. V lost 2 bases, J lost 4 bases, and 4 bases stayed unmatched. Germline-derived CDR1 and CDR2 are MNHGY and SAAAGT. The CDR3 DNA is TGTGCCAGCAGTTACGTCGGGACAGGGGGAAATCAGCCCCAGCATTTT. It codes for CASSYVGTGGNQPQHF.

This clone occurred once. The chain couples TRBV5-1 to TRBJ1-4; perhaps TRBD1 as D (6 bases). The CDR3 spans 15 residues. Trimming stripped 1 base from V and 7 bases from J, with 14 bases between. Germline V CDR1 and CDR2: SGHRS, YFSETQ. The CDR3 DNA follows: TGCGCCAGCAGCTTGAGTGGGGGGCTAAGTGAAAAACTGTTTTTT. As protein: CASSLSGGLSEKLFF.

CDR3 DNA: TGTGCCAGCATCGGACAGGGGGATGGCTACACCTTC. This codes for CASIGQGDGYTF. The V gene is TRBV28, the J gene TRBJ1-2; 10 bases map to TRBD1. Unmatched junction bases numbered 2, after V lost 7 bases and J lost 6 bases. Germline V gives CDR1 MDHEN, CDR2 SYDVKM. The CDR3 loop spans 12 amino acids.

This sequence joins TRBV23-1 and TRBJ1-5; D gene unclear. TRBV23-1 is an ORF, with its function uncertain. CDR3 length: 19 amino acids. V was cut by 0 bases and J by 0 bases, with 18 bases left in between. The CDR3 region is CASSQSPDTAAYSNQPQHF. DNA of the CDR3: TGCGCCAGCAGTCAATCGCCCGACACAGCGGCTTATAGCAATCAGCCCCAGCATTTT.

This chain links TRBV29-1 with TRBJ2-7; D is tentatively TRBD1 or TRBD2 (7 bases each). V lost 5 bases and J lost 3, with 20 bases in between. The germline gives CDR1 SQVTM, CDR2 ANQGSEA. The CDR3 has 15 amino acids. The CDR3, as DNA: TGCAGCGTTTGGAACAGCGGGACAGCCGGCTACGAGCAGTACTTC. This sequence encodes CSVWNSGTAGYEQYF.

The V and J genes are TRBV28 and TRBJ1-2; 10 bases agree with TRBD1. J lost 3 bases, V lost 8 bases, and 9 bases had no gene match. Germline V CDR1 and CDR2: MDHEN, SYDVKM. The CDR3 has 15 residues. CDR3 in DNA: TGTGCCAGCGGAATACGGGACAGGGGTGACTATGGCTACACCTTC. The encoded protein is CASGIRDRGDYGYTF.

V gene TRBV27 combines with J gene TRBJ2-1, with 8 bases matching TRBD1. This CDR3 has 15 amino acids. The J segment lost 7 bases and the V segment lost 3 bases, leaving 8 bases of the junction unmatched. Germline values: CDR1 MNHEY, CDR2 SMNVEV (reference sequence). The CDR3 region is CASSFGQGAENEQFF. CDR3 nucleotide sequence: TGTGCCAGCAGTTTTGGGCAGGGGGCAGAGAATGAGCAGTTCTTC.

This sequence joins TRBV19 and TRBJ2-5; 10 bases match TRBD2. J gave up 5 bases and V 4 bases, and 4 bases lay outside the gene matches. CDR1 is LNHDA and CDR2 is SQIVND in the germline V gene (reference sequence). The CDR3 has 14 amino acids. The CDR3, as DNA: TGTGCCAGTAGTACCACTAGCGGGGTTGAGACCCAGTACTTC. Protein: CASSTTSGVETQYF.

This chain uses TRBV28 with TRBJ1-1; TRBD1 might be the D (5 bases). The CDR3 has 13 residues. The germline gives CDR1 MDHEN, CDR2 SYDVKM. V was clipped by 7 bases and J by 0 bases, with 9 bases between them. The CDR3 is CASKGDLNTEAFF. DNA of the CDR3: TGTGCCAGCAAAGGGGATTTGAACACTGAAGCTTTCTTT.

The V gene is TRBV19, the J gene TRBJ2-7, with unresolved D. The ends were cut back, 0 bases at V and 3 bases at J, with 6 bases in the middle. Germline CDR1 is LNHDA and CDR2 is SQIVND (reference sequence). CDR3 length: 13 residues. CDR3 DNA sequence: TGTGCCAGTAGTATAGACAGCCGCTACGAGCAGTACTTC. It encodes CASSIDSRYEQYF. Together with reference TRBV19 and TRBJ2-7, the CDR3 gives the full variable domain: DGGITQSPKYLFRKEGQNVTLSCEQNLNHDAMYWYRQDPGQGLRLIYYSQIVNDFQKGDIAEGYSVSREKKESFPLTVTSAQKNPTAFYLCASSIDSRYEQYFGPGTRLTVT.

The rearrangement joins TRBV9 to TRBJ2-2; 7 bases are a match to TRBD1. The V gene's germline CDR1 is SGDLS and CDR2 YYNGEE. The junction had 0 bases not matched to a gene; V was cut back by 0 bases and J by 4 bases. This CDR3 comprises 14 residues. Here the CDR3 reads CASSVAGGTGELFF. The CDR3 nucleotides read TGTGCCAGCAGCGTAGCAGGGGGCACCGGGGAGCTGTTTTTT.

This clone has a handful of counts. V and J are TRBV18 and TRBJ2-3, with D unresolved. Germline V CDR1 and CDR2: KGHSH, LQKENI. Trimming pared 6 bases from V and 0 bases from J, leaving 16 bases between. CDR3 length: 16 amino acids. The CDR3 is CASSPPNTASTDTQYF. The CDR3, as DNA: TGTGCCAGCTCCCCCCCCAACACGGCTAGCACAGATACGCAGTATTTT.

In its sample, this clone is medium-sized. V gene TRBV6-8 combines with J gene TRBJ2-5; D is ambiguous. Germline values: CDR1 MNHGY, CDR2 SAAAGT. The CDR3 has 12 amino acids. Trimming removed 2 bases from V and 7 bases from J, with 8 bases in between. CDR3 in amino acids: CASSYPSGTQYF. CDR3 sequence (DNA): TGTGCCAGCAGTTACCCCTCGGGGACCCAGTACTTC.

This clone has a handful of counts. CDR3 DNA: TGTGCCATCAGTGAGTACCTTGCGGACCTAGCATATGGCTACACCTTC. This sequence encodes CAISEYLADLAYGYTF. The chain joins TRBV10-3 to TRBJ1-2; D gene ambiguous. The CDR3 runs 16 residues. V shed 1 base and J shed 5 bases, with 17 bases lying between them. CDR1 and CDR2 from the germline V gene are ENHRY and SYGVKD.

The CDR3 reads CASTPQGYYGYTF. CDR3 bases: TGTGCCAGTACCCCCCAGGGATACTATGGCTACACCTTC. The chain recombines TRBV19 with TRBJ1-2; D is possibly TRBD1 (5 bases). The germline V gene encodes CDR1 LNHDA and CDR2 SQIVND (reference sequence). This CDR3 is 13 amino acids long. Trimming took off 7 bases at V and 3 bases at J, with 12 bases between the two ends.

The chain uses TRBV14 and TRBJ2-1; D is possibly TRBD1 (5 bases). The germline V gene has CDR1 SGHDN and CDR2 FVKESK. The CDR3 contains 15 residues. Trimming took off 3 bases at V and 8 bases at J, with 17 bases between the two ends. CDR3 residues: CASSQLSTRADEQFF. The DNA for the CDR3 is TGTGCCAGCAGCCAGTTAAGTACCAGGGCCGATGAGCAGTTCTTC.

J is TRBJ2-5 and V is TRBV11-3; TRBD2 might be the D (6 bases). Germline assignment: CDR1 SGHNT and CDR2 YENEEA. CDR3 length equals 15 residues. V lost 5 bases and J lost 2, with 15 bases in between. In nucleotides, the CDR3 is TGTGCCAGCAGCCTATCCTCGGGACTTCAAGAGACCCAGTACTTC. This sequence encodes CASSLSSGLQETQYF.

This rearrangement joins TRBV19 to TRBJ2-7; D call uncertain. This CDR3 is 14 amino acids long. V lost 2 bases to trimming and J lost 2 bases, with 10 bases between them. Per the germline V gene, CDR1 is LNHDA and CDR2 is SQIVND (reference sequence). The DNA of the CDR3 is TGTGCCAGTAGTATAAATAACATCGCCTACGAGCAGTACTTC. Amino acid sequence: CASSINNIAYEQYF.

Points on this clone: One end of the junction does not line up with germline, which may come from a read error. The chain recombines TRBV6-8 with TRBJ2-7, with TRBD2 matching over 10 bases. This CDR3 spans 16 amino acids. In germline, CDR1 is MNHGY, CDR2 SAAAGT. The chain's CDR3 is CAISGQASGSGYEQYF. CDR3 in DNA: TGTGCCATCAGTGGACAAGCTAGCGGGAGCGGTTACGAGCAGTACTTC.